The 5 T cell receptor beta chains presented below share a single source sample, sequenced in a study of blood T cell repertoires in COVID-19. Only in-frame clones appear in the TCRdb table, and some are missing; sequencing was by immunoSEQ multiplex PCR. In the table there are 250,000 or so clones, approximately 86% of which are singletons. The material sequenced was peripheral blood. Source of these receptors: a man in his forties with active or convalescent COVID-19.

The rearrangement uses TRBV19 and TRBJ2-7; TRBD2 agrees at 7 bases. Looked up from germline, CDR1 is LNHDA and CDR2 is SQIVND (reference sequence). This CDR3 contains 15 residues. V gave up 0 bases and J gave up 2 bases; unmatched junction bases: 4. The CDR3 loop reads CASSIESGGAYEQYF. The CDR3 bases are TGTGCCAGTAGTATAGAGTCTGGGGGGGCCTACGAGCAGTACTTC.

The chain employs TRBV5-1 and TRBJ1-6, with 9 positions matching TRBD1. CDR1 and CDR2 from the germline V gene are SGHRS and YFSETQ. This CDR3 region has 14 residues. Trimming cost V 0 bases and J 11 bases; bases outside gene matches: 3. The CDR3: CASSLGQGEAPLHF. CDR3 coding DNA: TGCGCCAGCAGCTTGGGACAGGGGGAGGCACCCCTCCACTTT.

This clone was seen only once. DNA for the CDR3: TGCGCCAGCAGCTCGACTAGCGGGAGACTCCTGATCTACGAGCAGTACTTC. This encodes CASSSTSGRLLIYEQYF. The V and J genes are TRBV5-1 and TRBJ2-7, with 12 nucleotides matching TRBD2. From germline, CDR1 is SGHRS and CDR2 YFSETQ. Germline trimming cut 3 bases from V and 3 bases from J; bases unmatched to any gene: 10. The CDR3 is 17 residues long. Complete variable domain (other parts from reference TRBV5-1 and TRBJ2-7): KAGVTQTPRYLIKTRGQQVTLSCSPISGHRSVSWYQQTPGQGLQFLFEYFSETQRNKGNFPGRFSGRQFSNSRSEMNVSTLELGDSALYLCASSSTSGRLLIYEQYFGPGTRLTVT.

V is TRBV11-3 and J is TRBJ2-7; 8 nucleotides agree with TRBD2. Trimming cost V 0 bases and J 4 bases; bases outside gene matches: 14. The CDR3 runs 18 residues. Germline V CDR1 and CDR2: SGHNT, YENEEA. CDR3 DNA sequence: TGTGCCAGCAGCTTAGATCTGAGGTTCGGGCTAGCGGGTTACGAGCAGTACTTC. Protein sequence: CASSLDLRFGLAGYEQYF. The variable domain in full, completed from reference TRBV11-3 and TRBJ2-7, reads EAGVVQSPRYKIIEKKQPVAFWCNPISGHNTLYWYLQNLGQGPELLIRYENEEAVDDSQLPKDRFSAERLKGVDSTLKIQPAELGDSAVYLCASSLDLRFGLAGYEQYFGPGTRLTVT.

The V gene is TRBV19, the J gene TRBJ1-1; D not certain. The germline gives CDR1 LNHDA, CDR2 SQIVND (reference sequence). V dropped 5 bases and J dropped 10 bases, with 11 bases sitting between them. The CDR3 spans 11 residues. As DNA, the CDR3 is TGTGCCAGTAGTTCCCGGGAAGTAGCTTTCTTT. Residues: CASSSREVAFF.